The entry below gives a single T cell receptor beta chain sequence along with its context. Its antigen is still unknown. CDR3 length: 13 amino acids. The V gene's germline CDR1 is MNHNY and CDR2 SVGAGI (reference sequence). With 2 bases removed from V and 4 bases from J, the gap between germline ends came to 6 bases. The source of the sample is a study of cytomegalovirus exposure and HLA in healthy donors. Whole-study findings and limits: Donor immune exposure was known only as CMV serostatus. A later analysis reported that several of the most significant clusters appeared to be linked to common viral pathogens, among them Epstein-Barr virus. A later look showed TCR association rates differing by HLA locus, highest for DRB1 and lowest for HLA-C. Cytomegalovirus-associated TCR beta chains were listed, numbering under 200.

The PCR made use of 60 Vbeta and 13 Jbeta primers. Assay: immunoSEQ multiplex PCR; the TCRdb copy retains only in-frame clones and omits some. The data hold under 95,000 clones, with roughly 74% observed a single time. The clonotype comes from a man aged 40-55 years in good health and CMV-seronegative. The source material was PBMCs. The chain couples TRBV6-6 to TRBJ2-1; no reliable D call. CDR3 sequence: CASSYASYNEQFF. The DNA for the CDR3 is TGTGCCAGCAGTTACGCCAGTTACAATGAGCAGTTCTTC.